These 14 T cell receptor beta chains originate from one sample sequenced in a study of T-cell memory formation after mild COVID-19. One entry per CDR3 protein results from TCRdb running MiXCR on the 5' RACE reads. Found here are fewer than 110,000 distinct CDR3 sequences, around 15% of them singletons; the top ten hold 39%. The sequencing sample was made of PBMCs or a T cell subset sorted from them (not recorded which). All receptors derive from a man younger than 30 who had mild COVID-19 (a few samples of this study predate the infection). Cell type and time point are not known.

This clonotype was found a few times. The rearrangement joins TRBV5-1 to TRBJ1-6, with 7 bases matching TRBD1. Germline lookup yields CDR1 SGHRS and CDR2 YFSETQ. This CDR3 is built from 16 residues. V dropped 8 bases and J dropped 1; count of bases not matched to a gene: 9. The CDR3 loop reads CARSSRQGSYNSPLHF. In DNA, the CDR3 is TGCGCCAGGTCCTCGCGACAGGGATCCTATAATTCACCCCTCCACTTT.

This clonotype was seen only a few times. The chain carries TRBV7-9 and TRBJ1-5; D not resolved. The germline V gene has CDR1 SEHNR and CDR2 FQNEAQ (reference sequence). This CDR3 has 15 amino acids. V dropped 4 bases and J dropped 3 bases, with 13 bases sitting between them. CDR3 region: CASSSSGSYNQPQHF. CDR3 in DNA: TGTGCCAGCAGCTCCTCGGGAAGCTACAATCAGCCCCAGCATTTT.

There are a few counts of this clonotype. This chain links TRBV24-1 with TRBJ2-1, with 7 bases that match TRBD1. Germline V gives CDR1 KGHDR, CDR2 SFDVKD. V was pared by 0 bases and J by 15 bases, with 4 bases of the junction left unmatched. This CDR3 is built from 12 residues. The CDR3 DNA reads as TGTGCCACCAGTGATTTGGTACAGGGGTGGTTCTTC. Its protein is CATSDLVQGWFF.

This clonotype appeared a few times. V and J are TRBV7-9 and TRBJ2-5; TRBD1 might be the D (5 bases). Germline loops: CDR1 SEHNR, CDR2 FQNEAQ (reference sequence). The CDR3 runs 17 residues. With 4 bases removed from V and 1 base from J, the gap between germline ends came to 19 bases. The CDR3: CASSWTRVKSTQETQYF. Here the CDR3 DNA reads TGTGCCAGCAGCTGGACCAGGGTCAAAAGTACCCAAGAGACCCAGTACTTC.

Here the CDR3 reads CSVDWGGQETQYF. For the CDR3, the DNA is TGCAGCGTTGACTGGGGCGGGCAAGAGACCCAGTACTTC. The chain links TRBV29-1 to TRBJ2-5; D could derive from TRBD1 or TRBD2 (5 bases each). CDR3 length equals 13 residues. The V gene lost 3 bases and the J gene lost 2 bases, with 10 bases spanning the gap. Per the germline V gene, CDR1 is SQVTM and CDR2 is ANQGSEA. Supplemented by reference TRBV29-1 and TRBJ2-5, the full variable domain reads SAVISQKPSRDICQRGTSLTIQCQVDSQVTMMFWYRQQPGQSLTLIATANQGSEATYESGFVIDKFPISRPNLTFSTLTVSNMSPEDSSIYLCSVDWGGQETQYFGPGTRLLVL.

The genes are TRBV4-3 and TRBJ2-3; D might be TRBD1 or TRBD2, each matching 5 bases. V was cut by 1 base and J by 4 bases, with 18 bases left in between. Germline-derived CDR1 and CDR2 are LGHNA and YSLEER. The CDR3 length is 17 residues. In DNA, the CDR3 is TGCGCCAGCAGCCAAGGGGCCGGGACCTCGGGCGCAGATACGCAGTATTTT. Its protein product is CASSQGAGTSGADTQYF.

The CDR3 loop reads CSVSPTGGGDTQYF. The CDR3 DNA reads TGCAGCGTTTCCCCGACAGGGGGGGGGGATACGCAGTATTTT. J is TRBJ2-3 and V is TRBV29-1; 9 bases fit TRBD1. The germline V gene encodes CDR1 SQVTM and CDR2 ANQGSEA. Trimming at V came to 5 bases and at J to 6 bases, leaving 9 bases not matched to a gene. This CDR3 has 14 residues.

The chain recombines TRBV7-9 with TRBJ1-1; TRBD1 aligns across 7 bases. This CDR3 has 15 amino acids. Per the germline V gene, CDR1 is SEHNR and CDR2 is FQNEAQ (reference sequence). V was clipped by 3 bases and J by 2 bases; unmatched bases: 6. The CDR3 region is CASSLLGTANTEAFF. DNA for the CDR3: TGTGCCAGCAGCTTGTTAGGGACAGCAAACACTGAAGCTTTCTTT.

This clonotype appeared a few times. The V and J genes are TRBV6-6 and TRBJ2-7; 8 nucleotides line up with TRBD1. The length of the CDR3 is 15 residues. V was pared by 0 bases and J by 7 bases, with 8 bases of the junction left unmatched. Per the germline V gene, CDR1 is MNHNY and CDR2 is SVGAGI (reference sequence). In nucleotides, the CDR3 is TGTGCCAGCAGTTACTCCGAGACAGGGGCCCGTGAGCAGTACTTC. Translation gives CASSYSETGAREQYF.

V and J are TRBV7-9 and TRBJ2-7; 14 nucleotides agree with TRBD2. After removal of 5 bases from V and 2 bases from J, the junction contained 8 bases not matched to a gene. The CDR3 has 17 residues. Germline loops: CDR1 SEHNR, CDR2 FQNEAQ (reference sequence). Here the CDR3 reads CASSTGLAGVTTYEQYF. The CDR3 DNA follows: TGTGCCAGCAGCACGGGACTAGCGGGGGTAACGACCTACGAGCAGTACTTC.

CDR3 residues: CSARDWTGAGSYNEQFF. The DNA for the CDR3 is TGCAGTGCTAGAGATTGGACCGGAGCAGGCTCCTACAATGAGCAGTTCTTC. The V and J genes are TRBV20-1 and TRBJ2-1; D gene unclear. The length of the CDR3 is 17 residues. Germline loops: CDR1 DFQATT, CDR2 SNEGSKA (reference sequence). Trimming cost V 0 bases and J 0 bases, with 15 bases left between them.

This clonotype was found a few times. In DNA, the CDR3 is TGCGCCAGCAGCCAAGGGGTCGCTCCTTACTACGAGCAGTACTTC. Protein product: CASSQGVAPYYEQYF. V is TRBV4-3 and J is TRBJ2-7, with D uncertain. The CDR3 runs 15 residues. Trimming removed 1 base from V and 3 bases from J, with 13 bases in between. The germline gives CDR1 LGHNA, CDR2 YSLEER.

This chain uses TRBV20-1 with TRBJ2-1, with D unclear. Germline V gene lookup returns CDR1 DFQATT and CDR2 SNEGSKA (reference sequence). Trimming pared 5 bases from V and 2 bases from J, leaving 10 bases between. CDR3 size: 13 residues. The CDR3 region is CSALDQTYNEQFF. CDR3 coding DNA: TGCAGTGCTTTAGATCAGACCTACAATGAGCAGTTCTTC.

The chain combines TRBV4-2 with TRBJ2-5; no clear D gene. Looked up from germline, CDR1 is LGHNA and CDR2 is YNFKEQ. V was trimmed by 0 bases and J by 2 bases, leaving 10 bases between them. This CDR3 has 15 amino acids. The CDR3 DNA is TGTGCCAGCAGCCAAGAAGAGTCCGGGCAAGAGACCCAGTACTTC. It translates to CASSQEESGQETQYF.